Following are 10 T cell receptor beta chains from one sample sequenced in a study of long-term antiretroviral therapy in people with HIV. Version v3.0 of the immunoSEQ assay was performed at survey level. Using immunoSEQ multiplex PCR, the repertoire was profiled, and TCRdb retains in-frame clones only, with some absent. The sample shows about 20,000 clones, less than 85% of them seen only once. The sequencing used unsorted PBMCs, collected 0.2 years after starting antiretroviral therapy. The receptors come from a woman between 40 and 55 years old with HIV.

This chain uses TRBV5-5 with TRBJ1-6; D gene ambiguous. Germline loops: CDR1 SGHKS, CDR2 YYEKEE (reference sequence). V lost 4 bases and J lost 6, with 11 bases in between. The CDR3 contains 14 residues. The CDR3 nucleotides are TGTGCCAGCAGCCCACTAGTCCCTAATTCACCCCTCCACTTT. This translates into CASSPLVPNSPLHF.

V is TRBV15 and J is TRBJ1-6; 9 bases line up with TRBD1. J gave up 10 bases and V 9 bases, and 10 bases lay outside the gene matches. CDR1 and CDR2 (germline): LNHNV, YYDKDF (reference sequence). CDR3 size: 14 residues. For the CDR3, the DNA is TGTGCCACGGGACAGGGAGGGGCTCGGTCACCCCTCCACTTT. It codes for CATGQGGARSPLHF. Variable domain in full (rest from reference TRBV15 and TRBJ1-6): DAMVIQNPRYQVTQFGKPVTLSCSQTLNHNVMYWYQQKSSQAPKLLFHYYDKDFNNEADTPDNFQSRRPNTSFCFLDIRSPGLGDTAMYLCATGQGGARSPLHFGNGTRLTVT.

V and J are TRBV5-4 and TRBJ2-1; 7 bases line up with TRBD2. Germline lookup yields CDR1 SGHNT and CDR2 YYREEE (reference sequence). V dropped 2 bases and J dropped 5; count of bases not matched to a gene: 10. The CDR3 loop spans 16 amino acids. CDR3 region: CASSFVSGHQHNEQFF. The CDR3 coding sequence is TGTGCCAGCAGCTTCGTTAGCGGGCACCAACACAATGAGCAGTTCTTC.

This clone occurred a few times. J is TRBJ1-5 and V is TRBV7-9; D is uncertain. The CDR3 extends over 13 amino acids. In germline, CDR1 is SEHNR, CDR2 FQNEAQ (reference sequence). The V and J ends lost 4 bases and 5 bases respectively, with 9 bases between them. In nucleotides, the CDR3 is TGTGCCAGCAGCTCTGAGGCAGATCAGCCCCAGCATTTT. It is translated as CASSSEADQPQHF.

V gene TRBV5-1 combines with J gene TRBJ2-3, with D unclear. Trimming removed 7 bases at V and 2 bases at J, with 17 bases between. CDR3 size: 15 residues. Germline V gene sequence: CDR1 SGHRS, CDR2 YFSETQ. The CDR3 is CASSPLVGNTDTQYF. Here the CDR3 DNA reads TGCGCCAGCTCCCCTTTGGTGGGCAACACAGATACGCAGTATTTT. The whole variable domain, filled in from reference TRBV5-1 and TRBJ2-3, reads KAGVTQTPRYLIKTRGQQVTLSCSPISGHRSVSWYQQTPGQGLQFLFEYFSETQRNKGNFPGRFSGRQFSNSRSEMNVSTLELGDSALYLCASSPLVGNTDTQYFGPGTRLTVL.

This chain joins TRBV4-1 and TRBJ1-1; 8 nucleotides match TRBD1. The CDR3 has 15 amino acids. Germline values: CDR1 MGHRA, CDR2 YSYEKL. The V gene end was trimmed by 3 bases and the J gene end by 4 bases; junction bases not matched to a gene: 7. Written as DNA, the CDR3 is TGCGCCAGCAGCCAGGAGGGACAGGCGGCCACTGAAGCTTTCTTT. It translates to CASSQEGQAATEAFF.

The CDR3 bases are TGTGCCAGCAGTTTTTACGTGGGGCAAGAGACCCAGTACTTC. It translates to CASSFYVGQETQYF. The chain combines TRBV27 with TRBJ2-5, with D uncertain. V was trimmed by 3 bases and J by 2 bases, leaving 10 bases between them. The CDR3 sequence is 14 residues long. Germline lookup yields CDR1 MNHEY and CDR2 SMNVEV (reference sequence).

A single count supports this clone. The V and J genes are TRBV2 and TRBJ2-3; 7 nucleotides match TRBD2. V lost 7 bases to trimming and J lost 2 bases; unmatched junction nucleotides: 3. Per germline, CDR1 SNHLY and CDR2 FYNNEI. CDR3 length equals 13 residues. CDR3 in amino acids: CASKGLSTDTQYF. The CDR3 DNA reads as TGTGCCAGCAAGGGACTATCCACAGATACGCAGTATTTT.

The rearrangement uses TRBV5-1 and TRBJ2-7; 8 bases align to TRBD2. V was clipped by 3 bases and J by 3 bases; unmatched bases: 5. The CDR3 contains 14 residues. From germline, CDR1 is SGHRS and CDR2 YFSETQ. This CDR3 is CASSYPGLDYEQYF. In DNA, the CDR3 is TGCGCCAGCAGCTATCCGGGACTAGACTACGAGCAGTACTTC.

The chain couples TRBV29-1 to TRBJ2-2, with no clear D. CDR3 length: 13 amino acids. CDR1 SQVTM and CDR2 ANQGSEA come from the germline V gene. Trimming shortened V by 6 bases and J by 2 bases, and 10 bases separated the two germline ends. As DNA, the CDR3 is TGCAGCGTCCGCCAGCCTAACACCGGGGAGCTGTTTTTT. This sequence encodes CSVRQPNTGELFF.